This T cell receptor (beta chain) was sequenced in a study of CXCR3-negative and CXCR3-positive naive CD8 T cells. CDR1 is DFQATT and CDR2 is SNEGSKA in the germline V gene (reference sequence). The length of the CDR3 is 14 residues. 5' RACE with UMI labels generated the TRB cDNA libraries. Using the 5' RACE reads, TCRdb records one entry per CDR3 protein without DNA. The sample totals 45,000 to 70,000 distinct CDR3 sequences; its top ten clones hold more than 20%. Triplicate 300,000-cell sorts were made of each CD8+ T cell subset. This chain joins TRBV20-1 and TRBJ2-2; TCRdb designates TRBD1, a call that cannot be tested without DNA. The receptor comes from a human donor in good health. Some clones in this sample may be carry-over from other donors' samples. The sequenced material came from memory CD8+ T cells from blood. CDR3 loop: CSARVRARTGELFF.